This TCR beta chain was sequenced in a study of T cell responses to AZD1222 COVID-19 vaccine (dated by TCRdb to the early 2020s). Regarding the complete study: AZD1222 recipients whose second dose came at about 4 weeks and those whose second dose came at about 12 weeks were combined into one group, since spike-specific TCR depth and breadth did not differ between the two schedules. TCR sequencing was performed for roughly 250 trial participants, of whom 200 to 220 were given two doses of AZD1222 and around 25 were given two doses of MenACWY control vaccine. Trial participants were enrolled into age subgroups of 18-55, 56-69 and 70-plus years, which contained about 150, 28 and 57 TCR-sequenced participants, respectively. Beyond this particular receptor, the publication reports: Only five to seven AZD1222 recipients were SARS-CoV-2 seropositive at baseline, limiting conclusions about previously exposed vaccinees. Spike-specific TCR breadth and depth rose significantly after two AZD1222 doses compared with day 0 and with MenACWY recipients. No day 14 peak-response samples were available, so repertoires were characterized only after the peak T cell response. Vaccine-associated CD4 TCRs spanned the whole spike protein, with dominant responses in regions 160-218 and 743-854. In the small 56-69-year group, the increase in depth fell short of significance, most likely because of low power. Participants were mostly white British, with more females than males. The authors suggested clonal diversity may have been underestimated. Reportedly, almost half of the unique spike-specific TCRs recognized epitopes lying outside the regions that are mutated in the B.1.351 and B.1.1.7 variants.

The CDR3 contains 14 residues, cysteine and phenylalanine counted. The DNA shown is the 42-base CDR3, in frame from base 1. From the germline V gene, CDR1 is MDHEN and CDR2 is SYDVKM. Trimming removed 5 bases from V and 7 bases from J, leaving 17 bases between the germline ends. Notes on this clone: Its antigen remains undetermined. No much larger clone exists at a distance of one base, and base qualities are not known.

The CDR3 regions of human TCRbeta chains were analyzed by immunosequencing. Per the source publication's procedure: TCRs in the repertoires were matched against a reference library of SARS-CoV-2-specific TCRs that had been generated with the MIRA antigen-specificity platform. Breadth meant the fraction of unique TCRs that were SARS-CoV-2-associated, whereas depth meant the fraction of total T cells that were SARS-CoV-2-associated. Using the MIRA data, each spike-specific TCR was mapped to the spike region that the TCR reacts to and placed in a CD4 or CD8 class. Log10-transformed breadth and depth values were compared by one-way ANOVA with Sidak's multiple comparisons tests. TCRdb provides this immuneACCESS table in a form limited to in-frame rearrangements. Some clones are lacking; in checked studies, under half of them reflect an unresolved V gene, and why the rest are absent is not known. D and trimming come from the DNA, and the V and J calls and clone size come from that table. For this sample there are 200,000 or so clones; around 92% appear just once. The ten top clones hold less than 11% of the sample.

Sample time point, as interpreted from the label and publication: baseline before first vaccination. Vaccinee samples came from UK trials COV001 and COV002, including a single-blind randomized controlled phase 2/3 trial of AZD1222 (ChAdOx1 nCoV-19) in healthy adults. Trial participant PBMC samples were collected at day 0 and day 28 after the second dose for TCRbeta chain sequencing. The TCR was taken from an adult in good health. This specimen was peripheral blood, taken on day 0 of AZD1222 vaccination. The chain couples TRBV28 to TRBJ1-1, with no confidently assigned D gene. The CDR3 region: CASSPDGRLYEAFF. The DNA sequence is TGTGCCAGCAGTCCCGACGGACGATTATATGAAGCTTTCTTT.